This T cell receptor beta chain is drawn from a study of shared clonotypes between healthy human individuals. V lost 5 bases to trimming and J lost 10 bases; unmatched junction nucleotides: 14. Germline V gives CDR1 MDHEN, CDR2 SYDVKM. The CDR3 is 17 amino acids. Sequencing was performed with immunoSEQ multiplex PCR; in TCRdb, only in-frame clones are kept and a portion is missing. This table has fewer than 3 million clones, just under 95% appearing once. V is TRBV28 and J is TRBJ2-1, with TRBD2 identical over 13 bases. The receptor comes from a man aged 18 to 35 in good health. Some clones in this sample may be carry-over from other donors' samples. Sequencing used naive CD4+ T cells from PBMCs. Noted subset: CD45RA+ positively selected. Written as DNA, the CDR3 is TGTGCCAGCAGTCCAGCCGGGACTAGCGGGATCTCGGGGGAGCAGTTCTTC. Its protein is CASSPAGTSGISGEQFF.